One and the same sample provided the 29 T cell receptor beta chains below, sequenced in a study of T cells after yellow fever vaccination. MiXCR, run by TCRdb on the 5' RACE reads, gives a single entry per CDR3 protein. The table has 300,000 to 400,000 distinct CDR3 sequences, around 12% seen once; the top ten hold 2.5% to 4%. The sequencing used CD4+ T cells sorted from PBMCs, collected 15 days after the yellow fever booster vaccination. These receptors were taken from a man aged 18 to 35 who received the YFV17D yellow fever vaccine.

The J gene is TRBJ2-1, the V gene TRBV24-1; TRBD1 is a possible D gene (6 bases). Germline V gene data show CDR1 as KGHDR and CDR2 as SFDVKD. CDR3 length: 12 residues. Trimming stripped 1 base from V and 11 bases from J, with 8 bases between. CDR3: CATSDFGGQQFF. The CDR3 DNA is TGTGCCACCAGTGATTTTGGGGGCCAGCAGTTCTTC.

The table lists this clonotype with a few counts. The V call is TRBV12-3 or TRBV12-4, the J call TRBJ1-1; unclear D gene. Trimming shortened V by 8 bases and J by 1 base, and 11 bases separated the two germline ends. This CDR3 has 13 residues. For the CDR3, the DNA is TGTGCCAGCGCCCAGGAAAGGAACACTGAAGCTTTCTTT. Translation gives CASAQERNTEAFF.

The chain joins TRBV4-2 to TRBJ1-5; 7 positions match TRBD1. The junction had 16 bases not matched to a gene; V was cut back by 6 bases and J by 5 bases. Germline V gene lookup returns CDR1 LGHNA and CDR2 YNFKEQ. The CDR3 has 17 amino acids. CDR3 sequence: CASRRDHGRGGYQPQHF. For the CDR3, the DNA is TGTGCCAGCAGGCGAGACCATGGCAGGGGGGGATATCAGCCCCAGCATTTT.

This clonotype was found a few times. The chain employs TRBV5-1 and TRBJ2-1, with 8 bases identical to TRBD2. The germline gives CDR1 SGHRS, CDR2 YFSETQ. V shed 2 bases, J shed 5 bases, and the junction held 3 bases outside the gene matches. The CDR3 has 14 amino acids. CDR3 amino acids: CASSFSGGHNEQFF. The CDR3, as DNA: TGCGCCAGCAGCTTCAGCGGGGGCCACAATGAGCAGTTCTTC.

This clonotype was found a few times. This chain links TRBV4-1 with TRBJ1-4; D not resolved. Germline lookup yields CDR1 MGHRA and CDR2 YSYEKL. The CDR3 consists of 15 residues. V lost 2 bases and J 4 bases, leaving 11 bases between the germline ends. This CDR3 reads CASSQQGGSNEKLFF. In nucleotides, the CDR3 is TGCGCCAGCAGCCAACAAGGCGGAAGTAATGAAAAACTGTTTTTT.

The J gene is TRBJ2-5, the V gene TRBV18; 8 positions agree with TRBD1. Germline lookup yields CDR1 KGHSH and CDR2 LQKENI. Unmatched junction bases numbered 16, after V lost 8 bases and J lost 2 bases. The CDR3 length is 17 residues. CDR3 sequence (DNA): TGTGCCAGCACCCCAAGACATCCTTGGACAGGGCAAGAGACCCAGTACTTC. Its translation is CASTPRHPWTGQETQYF.

This clonotype turned up a few times. J is TRBJ2-4 and V is TRBV4-3; perhaps TRBD2 as D (6 bases). There are 13 residues in the CDR3. Germline loops: CDR1 LGHNA, CDR2 YSLEER. V dropped 4 bases and J dropped 11 bases, with 15 bases sitting between them. As DNA, the CDR3 is TGCGCCAGCAGCCTCCGCCGGGACTCCGTTCAGTACTTC. Its protein is CASSLRRDSVQYF.

This clonotype turned up a few times. J is TRBJ1-2 and V is TRBV5-4; D is unclear. This CDR3 has 14 amino acids. Germline V gene data show CDR1 as SGHNT and CDR2 as YYREEE (reference sequence). V shed 5 bases and J shed 0 bases, with 11 bases lying between them. The CDR3 sequence: CASRGTGTNYGYTF. In DNA form, the CDR3 reads TGTGCCAGCAGGGGCACCGGGACTAACTATGGCTACACCTTC. Full variable domain (outside the CDR3, taken from reference TRBV5-4 and TRBJ1-2): ETGVTQSPTHLIKTRGQQVTLRCSSQSGHNTVSWYQQALGQGPQFIFQYYREEENGRGNFPPRFSGLQFPNYSSELNVNALELDDSALYLCASRGTGTNYGYTFGSGTRLTVV.

J is TRBJ1-2 and V is TRBV6-1; 8 bases fit TRBD1. Germline CDR1 MNHNS, CDR2 SASEGT. There are 12 residues in the CDR3. V dropped 4 bases and J dropped 7; count of bases not matched to a gene: 2. Here the CDR3 DNA reads TGTGCCAGCAGTGTAGACAGGGGTGGCTACACCTTC. This encodes CASSVDRGGYTF.

This clonotype was counted at least ten times. The rearrangement joins TRBV29-1 to TRBJ2-5; D may match TRBD1 or TRBD2 (5 bases each). The CDR3 contains 14 residues. V shed 5 bases and J shed 2 bases, with 15 bases lying between them. From germline, CDR1 is SQVTM and CDR2 ANQGSEA. CDR3 protein: CSVPEGQGQETQYF. CDR3 nucleotides: TGCAGCGTTCCAGAGGGGCAGGGACAAGAGACCCAGTACTTC.

This clonotype was recorded many times. The gene calls are TRBV25-1 and TRBJ2-7; no clear D gene. V was clipped by 3 bases and J by 0 bases, with 9 bases between them. Per germline, CDR1 MGHDK and CDR2 SYGVNS. The CDR3 is made up of 14 amino acids. DNA of the CDR3: TGTGCCAGCAGTGACCGCCCAGGCTCCTACGAGCAGTACTTC. It yields the protein CASSDRPGSYEQYF.

This clonotype was counted only a few times. This chain links TRBV28 with TRBJ1-3; D is perhaps TRBD1 (6 bases). The CDR3 consists of 18 residues. CDR1 MDHEN and CDR2 SYDVKM come from the germline V gene. V was pared by 8 bases and J by 0 bases, with 23 bases between. In DNA form, the CDR3 reads TGTGCCAGCGTAACTAAATGGAACAGGGTATACTCTGGAAACACCATATATTTT. It codes for CASVTKWNRVYSGNTIYF.

This clonotype has a handful of counts. V and J are TRBV7-2 and TRBJ2-3; 10 bases line up with TRBD2. Trimming cost V 6 bases and J 1 base; bases outside gene matches: 4. This CDR3 has 15 amino acids. Germline-derived CDR1 and CDR2 are SGHTA and FQGNSA. For the CDR3, the DNA is TGTGCCAGCAGAGTAGCGGGGGGCCGCACAGATACGCAGTATTTT. The encoded protein is CASRVAGGRTDTQYF.

This clonotype appeared a few times. This chain links TRBV5-1 with TRBJ2-3; 14 bases agree with TRBD2. The CDR3 has 15 amino acids. Germline-derived CDR1 and CDR2 are SGHRS and YFSETQ. J was trimmed by 5 bases and V by 2 bases; bases with no gene match: 1. Here the CDR3 DNA reads TGCGCCAGCAGCTTTGGGACTAGCGGGGGAGATACGCAGTATTTT. This translates into CASSFGTSGGDTQYF.

This clonotype was observed at least ten times. The chain is built from TRBV5-5 and TRBJ2-1; 8 positions match TRBD2. Per germline, CDR1 SGHKS and CDR2 YYEKEE (reference sequence). With 8 bases clipped from V and 4 bases from J, the junction kept 11 bases outside the gene matches. The CDR3 has 15 residues. CDR3: CASTEAGVSYNEQFF. DNA for the CDR3: TGTGCCAGTACTGAAGCGGGGGTATCTTACAATGAGCAGTTCTTC.

The V and J genes are TRBV20-1 and TRBJ2-2; no clear D gene. Germline CDR1 and CDR2: DFQATT and SNEGSKA (reference sequence). The V end was cut by 6 bases, the J end by 1 base, with 9 bases between. The CDR3 is 13 residues long. CDR3 residues: CSAIQRNTGELFF. Written as DNA, the CDR3 is TGCAGTGCCATACAGCGGAACACCGGGGAGCTGTTTTTT.

The J gene is TRBJ2-5, the V gene TRBV14; D may be TRBD1 (5 bases). CDR1 SGHDN and CDR2 FVKESK come from the germline V gene. V was clipped by 2 bases and J by 5 bases, with 9 bases between them. CDR3 size: 13 residues. DNA of the CDR3: TGTGCCAGCAGCCAACCAGGGTCCGAGACCCAGTACTTC. This codes for CASSQPGSETQYF.

Only a few counts were recorded for this clonotype. The chain links TRBV12-3 or TRBV12-4 to TRBJ1-6; 11 bases align to TRBD1. The length of the CDR3 is 15 residues. V was clipped by 1 base and J by 9 bases; unmatched bases: 2. The CDR3 region has the DNA TGTGCCAGCAGTTTAGGGACAGGGGGCAGTTCACCCCTCCACTTT. It is translated as CASSLGTGGSSPLHF.

The chain uses TRBV29-1 and TRBJ1-1; 9 bases are a match to TRBD1. Trimming cost V 7 bases and J 8 bases; bases outside gene matches: 14. Germline lookup yields CDR1 SQVTM and CDR2 ANQGSEA. This CDR3 spans 14 amino acids. CDR3 protein: CSGSPGTGLTEAFF. Here the CDR3 DNA reads TGCAGCGGCTCACCCGGGACAGGGCTCACCGAAGCTTTCTTT.

A few counts support this clonotype. V and J are TRBV4-3 and TRBJ2-2; TRBD1 matches at 7 bases. In germline, CDR1 is LGHNA, CDR2 YSLEER. The CDR3 is 16 amino acids. Trimming at V came to 1 base and at J to 9 bases, leaving 11 bases not matched to a gene. The CDR3 reads CASSQARRQGGRELFF. The CDR3 DNA is TGCGCCAGCAGCCAAGCTCGGAGACAGGGCGGCAGGGAGCTGTTTTTT.

The chain employs TRBV11-2 and TRBJ2-4; a weak D match, TRBD1 (6 bases). V was trimmed by 5 bases and J by 0 bases, leaving 26 bases between them. The CDR3 contains 20 residues. CDR1 is SGHAT and CDR2 is FQNNGV in the germline V gene. The CDR3 reads CASSLIIHNPDSLAKNIQYF. The CDR3 DNA reads TGTGCCAGCAGCCTCATTATACACAACCCGGACAGTCTAGCCAAAAACATTCAGTACTTC.

This clonotype was seen a handful of times. The CDR3 bases are TGCGCCAGCAGACCTAACGGGGGGGACACCGGGGAGCTGTTTTTT. This sequence encodes CASRPNGGDTGELFF. V is TRBV5-1 and J is TRBJ2-2; 8 bases line up with TRBD2. The CDR3 is made up of 15 amino acids. Germline trimming cut 5 bases from V and 3 bases from J; bases unmatched to any gene: 6. Per the germline V gene, CDR1 is SGHRS and CDR2 is YFSETQ.

This clonotype has ten or more counts. For the CDR3, the DNA is TGTGCCACCAGCAGGCTCCGGGCGGGGGGCCGCCAAGAGACCCAGTACTTC. This translates into CATSRLRAGGRQETQYF. V gene TRBV15 combines with J gene TRBJ2-5; TRBD2 matches 8 bases. V trimming: 3 bases; J trimming: 1 base; junction bases outside the gene matches: 10. Germline V gives CDR1 LNHNV, CDR2 YYDKDF (reference sequence). The CDR3 consists of 17 residues.

This clonotype came up a few times. The V gene is TRBV7-3, the J gene TRBJ2-7; 7 bases agree with TRBD2. The V gene's germline CDR1 is SGHTA and CDR2 FQGTGA. The V segment lost 4 bases and the J segment 6 bases; nucleotides outside the gene matches: 9. The CDR3 runs 14 residues. CDR3 region: CASSSASGLGEQYF. The CDR3 DNA follows: TGTGCCAGCAGCTCAGCTAGCGGACTTGGCGAGCAGTACTTC.

This chain joins TRBV6-5 and TRBJ2-1; D is perhaps TRBD2 (7 bases). CDR1 MNHEY and CDR2 SVGAGI come from the germline V gene. This CDR3 comprises 17 residues. V lost 0 bases and J lost 5, with 17 bases in between. The CDR3 spells CASSYSIGGAGDNEQFF. The CDR3 region has the DNA TGTGCCAGCAGTTACTCGATTGGGGGGGCGGGCGACAATGAGCAGTTCTTC.

The chain couples TRBV5-1 to TRBJ2-7; 15 bases fit TRBD2. CDR3 length: 16 amino acids. Looked up from germline, CDR1 is SGHRS and CDR2 is YFSETQ. Unmatched junction bases numbered 7, after V lost 5 bases and J lost 4 bases. CDR3 residues: CASSPGGTSGGYEQYF. In DNA form, the CDR3 reads TGCGCCAGCAGTCCCGGGGGGACTAGCGGGGGGTACGAGCAGTACTTC.

This clonotype was seen at least ten times. The chain couples TRBV5-1 to TRBJ2-1, with 12 nucleotides matching TRBD2. V trimming: 4 bases; J trimming: 10 bases; junction bases outside the gene matches: 9. Germline CDR1 SGHRS, CDR2 YFSETQ. CDR3 length equals 15 residues. The CDR3 spells CASSMTSGGVREQFF. Written as DNA, the CDR3 is TGCGCCAGCAGCATGACTAGCGGGGGCGTCCGAGAGCAGTTCTTC.

The chain links TRBV7-2 to TRBJ2-5; TRBD1 aligns across 9 bases. CDR1 is SGHTA, CDR2 FQGNSA, per germline. This CDR3 has 15 residues. V lost 1 base and J lost 5; bases outside the gene matches: 5. The CDR3 sequence is CASSLGQGVWETQYF. In nucleotides, the CDR3 is TGTGCCAGCAGCTTAGGACAGGGGGTCTGGGAGACCCAGTACTTC.

This clonotype was counted at least ten times. The genes are TRBV6-6 and TRBJ2-1; D is unresolved. This CDR3 comprises 11 residues. V was trimmed by 6 bases and J by 8 bases, leaving 8 bases between them. The germline gives CDR1 MNHNY, CDR2 SVGAGI (reference sequence). CDR3 sequence (DNA): TGTGCCAGCAGCTCCAAAGATGAGCAGTTCTTC. Its translation: CASSSKDEQFF.